The 10 T cell receptor beta chains presented below share a single source sample, sequenced in a study of T cell changes during pregnancy in multiple sclerosis. Profiling relied on immunoSEQ multiplex PCR, and the TCRdb table lists in-frame clones only, not all of them. Of tens of thousands of clones detected, approximately 90% appear once; the ten largest clones hold approximately 1.5%. This specimen was peripheral blood, taken before pregnancy. These receptors came from a female donor with multiple sclerosis, enrolled in a pregnancy study.

The rearrangement uses TRBV4-2 and TRBJ1-5; the match to TRBD1 covers 10 bases. This CDR3 is built from 15 residues. CDR1 is LGHNA, CDR2 YNFKEQ, per germline. V lost 4 bases to trimming and J lost 6 bases; unmatched junction nucleotides: 6. The CDR3 region is CASSPGQGITQPQHF. DNA for the CDR3: TGTGCCAGCAGCCCGGGACAGGGGATTACTCAGCCCCAGCATTTT.

This clone was found once. The rearrangement joins TRBV6-5 to TRBJ1-1, with 7 nucleotides matching TRBD1. Germline V gene data show CDR1 as MNHEY and CDR2 as SVGAGI. There are 14 residues in the CDR3. Losses at the gene ends were 7 bases for V and 4 bases for J; bases not matched to a gene: 9. CDR3 nucleotide sequence: TGTGCCAGCACCCTTAAACAGGGGATCACTGAAGCTTTCTTT. The encoded protein is CASTLKQGITEAFF.

This chain joins TRBV4-1 and TRBJ1-5; tentatively, D is TRBD1 (6 bases). Trimming took off 3 bases at V and 4 bases at J, with 16 bases between the two ends. The germline V gene has CDR1 MGHRA and CDR2 YSYEKL. CDR3 length: 16 residues. The CDR3: CASSQSTARGNQPQHF. DNA for the CDR3: TGCGCCAGCAGCCAGTCTACCGCCAGGGGAAATCAGCCCCAGCATTTT.

CDR3: CAWSRTVGGVKNIQYF. CDR3 coding DNA: TGTGCCTGGAGTCGTACCGTGGGAGGGGTCAAAAACATTCAGTACTTC. V usage is TRBV30 and J usage is TRBJ2-4, with TRBD2 identical over 7 bases. The CDR3 runs to 16 residues. Germline V lookup: CDR1 GTSNPN, CDR2 SVGIG (reference sequence). V shed 2 bases and J 3 bases; nucleotides not matched to a gene: 10.

The chain combines TRBV19 with TRBJ2-7; D possibly corresponds to TRBD2 (6 bases). CDR1 is LNHDA and CDR2 is SQIVND in the germline V gene (reference sequence). V gave up 4 bases and J gave up 2 bases, with 9 bases separating them. This CDR3 is built from 13 residues. The CDR3 loop reads CASSTAGPYEQYF. The CDR3 coding sequence is TGTGCCAGTAGTACTGCGGGGCCCTACGAGCAGTACTTC.

V and J are TRBV30 and TRBJ1-4, with D possibly being TRBD1 (5 bases). Germline V gene lookup returns CDR1 GTSNPN and CDR2 SVGIG (reference sequence). The V end lost 0 bases, the J end lost 7 bases, and 18 bases lay between the germline ends. The CDR3 runs 16 residues. The CDR3 coding sequence is TGTGCCTGGAGTGTAGTTGCAAGTGGGACTGGTGAAAAACTGTTTTTT. This sequence encodes CAWSVVASGTGEKLFF. Full variable domain (missing parts from reference TRBV30 and TRBJ1-4): SQTIHQWPATLVQPVGSPLSLECTVEGTSNPNLYWYRQAAGRGLQLLFYSVGIGQISSEVPQNLSASRPQDRQFILSSKKLLLSDSGFYLCAWSVVASGTGEKLFFGSGTQLSVL.

The V gene is TRBV7-3, the J gene TRBJ2-3; a weak D match, TRBD2 (6 bases). Per germline, CDR1 SGHTA and CDR2 FQGTGA. The CDR3 length is 15 residues. Trimming left V 1 base short and J 1 base short, with 9 bases between. The DNA of the CDR3 is TGTGCCAGCAGCTTAATAGCGGCACGCACAGATACGCAGTATTTT. It yields the protein CASSLIAARTDTQYF.

The chain links TRBV29-1 to TRBJ1-1; perhaps TRBD1 as D (6 bases). The CDR3 has 13 residues. V lost 6 bases and J lost 5, with 16 bases in between. From germline, CDR1 is SQVTM and CDR2 ANQGSEA. The CDR3 coding sequence is TGCAGCGTGGCGACCAGGGGTGGAACTGAAGCTTTCTTT. This encodes CSVATRGGTEAFF.

The chain has TRBV14 and TRBJ1-6; 7 bases match TRBD1. CDR3 length: 17 residues. Per the germline V gene, CDR1 is SGHDN and CDR2 is FVKESK. V was clipped by 4 bases and J by 4 bases; unmatched bases: 10. In nucleotides, the CDR3 is TGTGCCAGCAGCCGAACGCAGGGGGTAGATTATAATTCACCCCTCCACTTT. Translation: CASSRTQGVDYNSPLHF.

The chain carries TRBV7-3 and TRBJ1-5; a possible D gene is TRBD1 (6 bases). Germline assignment: CDR1 SGHTA and CDR2 FQGTGA. The CDR3 sequence is 13 residues long. Trimming pared 5 bases from V and 3 bases from J, leaving 8 bases between. Here the CDR3 reads CASSRDNNQPQHF. Here the CDR3 DNA reads TGTGCCAGCAGCCGGGACAACAATCAGCCCCAGCATTTT.